These 27 T cell receptor beta chains were sequenced from one sample in a study of shared clonotypes between healthy human individuals. Method: immunoSEQ multiplex PCR; TCRdb's copy keeps in-frame clones and lacks some. The sample yields around 500,000 clones, more than 65% seen once. The specimen was PBMCs. These receptors were taken from a woman aged 40 to 50 in good health. Some clones in this sample may be carry-over from other donors' samples.

This clone was observed once. The likely explanation is a read error, given a far larger clone one base away. CDR3 sequence (DNA): TGTGCCAGCAGTCTAGGGGGGGGCCACCTAACCAAAAACATTCAGTACTTC. Translation gives CASSLGGGHLTKNIQYF. J is TRBJ2-4 and V is TRBV28, with D possibly being TRBD2 (7 bases). The CDR3 has 17 residues. CDR1 is MDHEN, CDR2 SYDVKM, per germline. V was cut by 5 bases and J by 2 bases, with 19 bases left in between. The full variable domain, completed using reference TRBV28 and TRBJ2-4, is DVKVTQSSRYLVKRTGEKVFLECVQDMDHENMFWYRQDPGLGLRLIYFSYDVKMKEKGDIPEGYSVSREKKERFSLILESASTNQTSMYLCASSLGGGHLTKNIQYFGAGTRLSVL.

The chain recombines TRBV27 with TRBJ2-1; the D is unclear. Germline V lookup: CDR1 MNHEY, CDR2 SMNVEV (reference sequence). The CDR3 is made up of 16 amino acids. Trimming cost V 2 bases and J 9 bases, with 20 bases left between them. CDR3 in amino acids: CASSLSMDRVTFEQFF. In nucleotides, the CDR3 is TGTGCCAGCAGTTTAAGTATGGACCGCGTAACTTTTGAGCAGTTCTTC.

This rearrangement joins TRBV7-9 to TRBJ1-1; D remains ambiguous. This CDR3 comprises 16 residues. With 1 base removed from V and 1 base from J, the gap between germline ends came to 13 bases. Germline assignment: CDR1 SEHNR and CDR2 FQNEAQ (reference sequence). For the CDR3, the DNA is TGTGCCAGCAGCTTAGGTGGAGGGAGGAGGAACACTGAAGCTTTCTTT. Protein sequence: CASSLGGGRRNTEAFF.

This chain joins TRBV6-1 and TRBJ2-5, with TRBD2 matching over 11 bases. Germline lookup yields CDR1 MNHNS and CDR2 SASEGT. This CDR3 has 15 amino acids. V shed 7 bases and J 2 bases; nucleotides not matched to a gene: 6. CDR3 nucleotides: TGTGCCAGCATCCCCGGGACTAGCGGACAAGAGACCCAGTACTTC. Translation gives CASIPGTSGQETQYF.

At least ten counts were recorded for this clone. The identical CDR3 is also encoded by other nucleotide sequences in the sample. The chain couples TRBV19 to TRBJ1-1, with D unclear. The CDR3 is made up of 14 amino acids. Germline V gene lookup returns CDR1 LNHDA and CDR2 SQIVND (reference sequence). The germline V and J ends were trimmed by 1 base and 0 bases, with 6 bases remaining between them. CDR3 coding DNA: TGTGCCAGTAGTATAGCAGGTCTGAACACTGAAGCTTTCTTT. Encoded protein: CASSIAGLNTEAFF.

The genes are TRBV6-1 and TRBJ1-4, with 8 bases matching TRBD1. The ends lost 3 bases at V and 3 bases at J; junction bases unmatched: 3. Per germline, CDR1 MNHNS and CDR2 SASEGT. The CDR3 is 15 amino acids. CDR3: CASSDLDRANEKLFF. CDR3 bases: TGTGCCAGCAGTGACTTGGACAGGGCTAATGAAAAACTGTTTTTT.

The V gene is TRBV9, the J gene TRBJ1-1; no clear D. Germline V gives CDR1 SGDLS, CDR2 YYNGEE. The CDR3 has 12 residues. V was pared by 3 bases and J by 9 bases, with 12 bases between. The CDR3 nucleotides are TGTGCCAGCAGCGATGGCGGCAGAAAAGCTTTCTTT. It translates to CASSDGGRKAFF. The full variable domain, completed using reference TRBV9 and TRBJ1-1, is DSGVTQTPKHLITATGQRVTLRCSPRSGDLSVYWYQQSLDQGLQFLIQYYNGEERAKGNILERFSAQQFPDLHSELNLSSLELGDSALYFCASSDGGRKAFFGQGTRLTVV.

Notes on this clone: This same CDR3 is encoded by further DNA sequences in the sample. The chain is built from TRBV11-2 and TRBJ2-3, with D perhaps given as TRBD1 or TRBD2 (5 bases each). V was shortened by 1 base and J by 3 bases, with 5 bases between the two germline ends. The CDR3 extends over 13 amino acids. Germline CDR1 is SGHAT and CDR2 is FQNNGV. The CDR3 nucleotides are TGTGCCAGCAGCTTAGGGGGGACAGATACGCAGTATTTT. Translation gives CASSLGGTDTQYF.

V usage is TRBV13 and J usage is TRBJ1-3; D perhaps matches TRBD1 (6 bases). CDR1 and CDR2 (germline): PRHDT, FYEKMQ (reference sequence). The CDR3 runs to 16 residues. V dropped 5 bases and J dropped 0 bases, with 14 bases sitting between them. The CDR3 bases are TGTGCCAGCAGCCGGGGGGGGCGGCACTCTGGAAACACCATATATTTT. This gives the protein CASSRGGRHSGNTIYF.

J is TRBJ2-1 and V is TRBV5-1; tentative D call: TRBD2 (6 bases). The length of the CDR3 is 18 residues. CDR1 and CDR2 (germline): SGHRS, YFSETQ. V was shortened by 1 base and J by 6 bases, with 23 bases between the two germline ends. The CDR3, as DNA: TGCGCCAGCAGCTTGCTAGGATCTAGCGCGAATATGGGCAATGAGCAGTTCTTC. Translation: CASSLLGSSANMGNEQFF.

This clone appeared a single time. The chain combines TRBV28 with TRBJ1-5; tentative D call: TRBD1 (5 bases). V was trimmed by 3 bases and J by 6 bases, leaving 12 bases between them. There are 14 residues in the CDR3. Per germline, CDR1 MDHEN and CDR2 SYDVKM. CDR3 residues: CASSFGAGRQPQHF. The CDR3 DNA is TGTGCCAGCAGTTTTGGGGCGGGGCGTCAGCCCCAGCATTTT.

In regard to this clone: With only one base between it and a far larger clone, this is likely a read error. The V gene is TRBV7-7, the J gene TRBJ2-2; 10 bases align to TRBD1. The germline gives CDR1 SSHAT, CDR2 FNYEAQ (reference sequence). The CDR3 is made up of 14 amino acids. CDR3 loop: CAVERQGAGGELLF. In DNA, the CDR3 is TGTGCCGTAGAACGACAGGGGGCTGGCGGGGAGCTGCTTTTT.

The chain couples TRBV2 to TRBJ2-2; D unresolved. Germline V gene sequence: CDR1 SNHLY, CDR2 FYNNEI. This CDR3 region has 14 residues. The V end lost 4 bases, the J end lost 3 bases, and 9 bases lay between the germline ends. CDR3 sequence reads: CASSVTLYTGELFF. CDR3 sequence (DNA): TGTGCCAGCAGTGTGACACTCTACACCGGGGAGCTGTTTTTT. The variable domain in full, completed from reference TRBV2 and TRBJ2-2, reads EPEVTQTPSHQVTQMGQEVILRCVPISNHLYFYWYRQILGQKVEFLVSFYNNEISEKSEIFDDQFSVERPDGSNFTLKIRSTKLEDSAMYFCASSVTLYTGELFFGEGSRLTVL.

The genes are TRBV7-7 and TRBJ1-1, with D tentatively TRBD1 (6 bases). Germline V gene data show CDR1 as SSHAT and CDR2 as FNYEAQ (reference sequence). The CDR3 has 13 amino acids. Trimming took 5 bases from V and 3 from J, leaving 10 bases between them. CDR3 sequence (DNA): TGTGCCAGCAGCCGGGGGCTAGACACTGAAGCTTTCTTT. Amino acids: CASSRGLDTEAFF. The full variable domain, rest sourced from reference TRBV7-7 and TRBJ1-1, is GAGVSQSPRYKVTKRGQDVTLRCDPISSHATLYWYQQALGQGPEFLTYFNYEAQPDKSGLPSDRFSAERPEGSISTLTIQRTEQRDSAMYRCASSRGLDTEAFFGQGTRLTVV.

This clone was seen only once. The V gene is TRBV11-2, the J gene TRBJ2-1; a weak D match, TRBD2 (6 bases). From germline, CDR1 is SGHAT and CDR2 FQNNGV. With 4 bases removed from V and 0 bases from J, the gap between germline ends came to 13 bases. CDR3 length: 16 residues. CDR3 sequence: CASSSLAASSYNEQFF. In DNA, the CDR3 is TGTGCCAGCAGCTCATTAGCGGCGAGCTCCTACAATGAGCAGTTCTTC.

This chain joins TRBV9 and TRBJ2-2; D not resolved. This CDR3 contains 15 residues. The V end was cut by 0 bases, the J end by 2 bases, with 8 bases between. The germline gives CDR1 SGDLS, CDR2 YYNGEE. The CDR3 DNA reads TGTGCCAGCAGCGTAGCTGGCTTCAACACCGGGGAGCTGTTTTTT. Protein product: CASSVAGFNTGELFF.

This chain connects TRBV6-5 to TRBJ2-7, with D hard to call. There are 12 residues in the CDR3. The germline V gene encodes CDR1 MNHEY and CDR2 SVGAGI. The V end was cut by 1 base, the J end by 4 bases, with 5 bases between. CDR3 bases: TGTGCCAGCAGTTACTGGGGATACGAGCAGTACTTC. Its protein product is CASSYWGYEQYF.

The rearrangement joins TRBV5-4 to TRBJ2-5; a possible D gene is TRBD2 (5 bases). Germline V gives CDR1 SGHNT, CDR2 YYREEE (reference sequence). CDR3 size: 12 residues. V lost 4 bases and J 5 bases, leaving 9 bases between the germline ends. The CDR3 loop is CASSRQRETQYF. Here the CDR3 DNA reads TGTGCCAGCAGCCGCCAGCGGGAGACCCAGTACTTC. Full variable domain (outside the CDR3, taken from reference TRBV5-4 and TRBJ2-5): ETGVTQSPTHLIKTRGQQVTLRCSSQSGHNTVSWYQQALGQGPQFIFQYYREEENGRGNFPPRFSGLQFPNYSSELNVNALELDDSALYLCASSRQRETQYFGPGTRLLVL.

A word on this clone: A far bigger clonotype differs at one base, so this is likely a read error. Other DNA sequences in this sample translate to the same CDR3. The V call is TRBV4-1, the J call TRBJ2-7, with D possibly matching TRBD1 (5 bases). Germline V gene sequence: CDR1 MGHRA, CDR2 YSYEKL. The CDR3 length is 11 residues. V lost 2 bases and J lost 7, with 6 bases in between. The DNA for the CDR3 is TGCGCCAGCAGCCAACAGGGTGAGCAGTACTTC. Translated, it gives CASSQQGEQYF.

This chain joins TRBV18 and TRBJ1-2, with 9 bases aligning to TRBD1. There are 15 residues in the CDR3. Germline values: CDR1 KGHSH, CDR2 LQKENI. J lost 4 bases, V lost 3 bases, and 6 bases had no gene match. The CDR3 DNA reads TGTGCCAGCTCACCTCAAGGACAGGGGTTCTATGGCTACACCTTC. This translates into CASSPQGQGFYGYTF.

The chain has TRBV19 and TRBJ1-2; D may be TRBD1 (6 bases). This CDR3 contains 16 residues. Trimming stripped 5 bases from V and 3 bases from J, with 19 bases between. The germline gives CDR1 LNHDA, CDR2 SQIVND (reference sequence). CDR3: CASSDPGQPTYYGYTF. The CDR3 DNA follows: TGTGCCAGTAGTGACCCTGGACAGCCCACATACTATGGCTACACCTTC.

Comment on this clone: A far larger clone is a single base away, which makes a read error likely. Other nucleotide sequences from this sample produce the same CDR3. As DNA, the CDR3 is TGTGCCAGCAGTACAAATAGCGGGAGAGGGAACGGGGAGCTGTTTTTT. It encodes CASSTNSGRGNGELFF. J is TRBJ2-2 and V is TRBV27; 9 bases align to TRBD2. The CDR3 contains 16 residues. CDR1 is MNHEY and CDR2 is SMNVEV in the germline V gene (reference sequence). V dropped 5 bases and J dropped 7; count of bases not matched to a gene: 11.

The chain's CDR3 is CASTSSRGVGANVLTF. As DNA, the CDR3 is TGTGCCAGCACCAGCTCAAGGGGCGTTGGGGCCAACGTCCTGACTTTC. The genes are TRBV5-4 and TRBJ2-6, with a possible D match to TRBD1 (5 bases). The CDR3 is made up of 16 amino acids. Trimming removed 6 bases at V and 3 bases at J, with 16 bases between. CDR1 and CDR2 (germline): SGHNT, YYREEE (reference sequence).

The chain links TRBV5-1 to TRBJ2-3; 7 bases agree with TRBD2. J lost 6 bases, V lost 6 bases, and 13 bases had no gene match. CDR3 length equals 15 residues. CDR1 is SGHRS, CDR2 YFSETQ, per germline. CDR3 DNA: TGCGCCAGCATCCCTTTCTCCGGGGGAGGGGATACGCAGTATTTT. Translated, it gives CASIPFSGGGDTQYF.

Details on this clone: Germline is not matched at one junction end, which may reflect a read error. The chain has TRBV15 and TRBJ2-7; TRBD2 might be the D (5 bases). This CDR3 spans 15 amino acids. Germline V gives CDR1 LNHNV, CDR2 YYDKDF (reference sequence). The CDR3, as DNA: TGTGCCACCAGCAGAGCCCGGGGTTCCTCCCACGAGCAGTACTTC. It yields the protein CATSRARGSSHEQYF.

The genes are TRBV4-3 and TRBJ2-7; D is undetermined. CDR3 length: 12 amino acids. V was shortened by 4 bases and J by 3 bases, with 7 bases between the two germline ends. In germline, CDR1 is LGHNA, CDR2 YSLEER. CDR3 nucleotides: TGCGCCAGCAGCCGAGACCGCTACGAGCAGTACTTC. Its protein is CASSRDRYEQYF.

This sequence joins TRBV9 and TRBJ1-1; 11 bases line up with TRBD1. The CDR3 contains 17 residues. CDR1 and CDR2 (germline): SGDLS, YYNGEE. J lost 0 bases, V lost 0 bases, and 4 bases had no gene match. CDR3 amino acids: CASSVEGQGVLNTEAFF. The CDR3 nucleotides read TGTGCCAGCAGCGTAGAGGGACAGGGGGTCTTGAACACTGAAGCTTTCTTT.